Here is one T cell receptor beta chain with its context. Hyperthyroidism patients were newly diagnosed, under 2 months' duration, aged 18 to 65. The sample comes from a study of Graves' ophthalmopathy and Graves' hyperthyroidism. The authors amplified TCR beta CDR3 regions from RNA transcripts. Amplification began with first-round RT-PCR using HTBI primers, then second-round multiplex PCR was performed. TCRdb analysed the multiplex PCR reads with MiXCR anew, one entry per CDR3 protein. This table has about 600,000 distinct CDR3 sequences, under 45% appearing once. With 2 bases removed from V and 0 bases from J, the gap between germline ends came to 10 bases. The germline gives CDR1 MDHEN, CDR2 SYDVKM. The CDR3 covers 15 residues.

The sequenced material came from peripheral blood or thyroid tissue (not recorded which). The rearrangement joins TRBV28 to TRBJ1-2; no reliable D call. The clonotype originates from an adult man with Graves' hyperthyroidism. CDR3 bases: TGTGCCAGCAGTTTAGGGCGGAGGACTAACTATGGCTACACCTTC. Residues: CASSLGRRTNYGYTF.